The following is a T cell receptor beta chain sequence with its context. CDR1 and CDR2 (germline): SGHRS, YFSETQ. V was shortened by 0 bases and J by 2 bases, with 13 bases between the two germline ends. This CDR3 has 16 residues. Each CDR3 protein is one row after TCRdb ran MiXCR on the 5' RACE reads. The sample comprises some 690,000 distinct CDR3 sequences, 21% of which are singletons, and around 4.4% rests with the top ten. This entry comes from a study of identical twins. These same records also appear under a second study, on T cells expressing NK-cell markers. This second study notes: The study drew TCR beta repertoires from sorted CD3+CD56+NKG2C+, CD3+CD56+NKG2C- and CD3+CD56-NKG2C+ T cells. Within the sequenced cohort of eight donors, seven exhibited HCMV seropositivity and one was seronegative. Dominance of the CD3+CD56-NKG2C+ fraction by these clonotypes also held in four donors.

Sequences were obtained from PBMCs. The genes are TRBV5-1 and TRBJ2-3, with no clear D. The TCR sequence derives from a woman aged 18-29 years in good health. CDR3 amino acids: CASSLASPHDTDTQYF. CDR3 DNA: TGCGCCAGCAGCTTGGCTTCCCCACATGACACAGATACGCAGTATTTT. Combining the CDR3 with reference TRBV5-1 and TRBJ2-3 gives the whole variable domain KAGVTQTPRYLIKTRGQQVTLSCSPISGHRSVSWYQQTPGQGLQFLFEYFSETQRNKGNFPGRFSGRQFSNSRSEMNVSTLELGDSALYLCASSLASPHDTDTQYFGPGTRLTVL.